One sample yielded the 29 T cell receptor beta chains listed below, sequenced in a study of Graves' ophthalmopathy and Graves' hyperthyroidism (dated by TCRdb to between 2018 and 2020). For sequencing, an Illumina HiSeq 2000 was employed. TCR beta CDR3 regions were amplified from RNA transcripts for repertoire sequencing. The first round was an RT-PCR using HTBI primers with the Qiagen OneStep RT-PCR kit, and this first round was followed by a second-round multiplex PCR, then size selection and purification. TCRdb reworked the public reads: Q25 trimming with fastp, MiXCR clone assembly, productive beta chains retained. All rows with the same CDR3 protein become a single entry with the most common DNA and genes. This sample comprises under 200,000 distinct CDR3 sequences, roughly two fifths of them detected only once. The leading ten clones occupy about 5.8% of the sample. Sequenced: peripheral blood. The origin of the receptors is a woman aged 35 to 49 with Graves' ophthalmopathy. Donor details come from another sample of the same person, matched by shared clones.

The V call is TRBV20-1, the J call TRBJ1-5; D ambiguous. The CDR3 runs 14 residues. CDR1 is DFQATT, CDR2 SNEGSKA, per germline (reference sequence). Trimming pared 6 bases from V and 0 bases from J, leaving 12 bases between. CDR3 DNA sequence: TGCAGTGCCGCGGCGGCATATAGCAATCAGCCCCAGCATTTT. This translates into CSAAAAYSNQPQHF.

V usage is TRBV6-1 and J usage is TRBJ2-7; 7 bases map to TRBD2. This CDR3 region has 14 residues. Germline CDR1 is MNHNS and CDR2 is SASEGT. The junction had 7 bases not matched to a gene; V was cut back by 6 bases and J by 2 bases. The DNA for the CDR3 is TGTGCCAGCAGGATCCAAGCGGGGACCTACGAGCAGTACTTC. This encodes CASRIQAGTYEQYF.

A word on this clonotype: Relative to the germline gene, one junction end is altered; a read error may explain this. V usage is TRBV20-1 and J usage is TRBJ2-5; TRBD2 aligns across 13 bases. CDR1 and CDR2 from the germline V gene are DFQATT and SNEGSKA (reference sequence). CDR3 size: 11 residues. This CDR3 is CSARAGTSGNF. The CDR3 DNA reads TGCAGTGCTAGAGCGGGGACTAGCGGGAACTTC.

This clonotype appeared many times. This sequence joins TRBV20-1 and TRBJ2-7; 10 nucleotides match TRBD1. The trim removed 2 bases at V and 6 bases at J, leaving 4 bases unmatched. The CDR3 runs 13 residues. CDR1 is DFQATT and CDR2 is SNEGSKA in the germline V gene (reference sequence). The CDR3 nucleotides are TGCAGTGCTAGATCGAGGACAGGGGGCGAGCAGTACTTC. This codes for CSARSRTGGEQYF.

V is TRBV6-2 or TRBV6-3 and J is TRBJ2-2; D ambiguous. The CDR3 length is 12 residues. Germline CDR1 MNHEY, CDR2 SVGEGT. V lost 6 bases to trimming and J lost 7 bases, with 9 bases between them. DNA of the CDR3: TGTGCCAGCAGACCGGTGGGCGGGGAGCTGTTTTTT. Translated, it gives CASRPVGGELFF.

This clonotype was counted many times. The chain has TRBV4-3 and TRBJ2-2, with 10 bases matching TRBD2. The CDR3 covers 16 residues. The junction had 3 bases not matched to a gene; V was cut back by 0 bases and J by 5 bases. Per the germline V gene, CDR1 is LGHNA and CDR2 is YSLEER. The CDR3 spells CASSQEWTSGTGELFF. Here the CDR3 DNA reads TGCGCCAGCAGCCAAGAATGGACTAGCGGTACCGGGGAGCTGTTTTTT.

This clonotype was seen ten or more times. V and J are TRBV2 and TRBJ1-2; D gene uncertain. Germline V gene sequence: CDR1 SNHLY, CDR2 FYNNEI. Trimming shortened V by 1 base and J by 4 bases, and 7 bases separated the two germline ends. The length of the CDR3 is 13 residues. The CDR3 nucleotides read TGTGCCAGCAGTGAAGTCACGACCTATGGCTACACCTTC. Encoded protein: CASSEVTTYGYTF.

V and J are TRBV12-3 or TRBV12-4 and TRBJ1-1, with 7 bases identical to TRBD1. With 6 bases clipped from V and 1 base from J, the junction kept 8 bases outside the gene matches. The CDR3 has 15 residues. In DNA form, the CDR3 reads TGTGCCAGCAGCCAGACCGGACAGGCGAACACTGAAGCTTTCTTT. This encodes CASSQTGQANTEAFF.

This clonotype was found once. The chain is built from TRBV12-3 or TRBV12-4 and TRBJ2-5; tentative D call: TRBD2 (6 bases). This CDR3 has 14 residues. The V gene lost 3 bases and the J gene lost 4 bases, with 12 bases spanning the gap. The CDR3 reads CASSFSGLTETQYF. The CDR3 coding sequence is TGTGCCAGCAGTTTCTCGGGACTCACAGAGACCCAGTACTTC.

This clonotype was picked up many times. This rearrangement joins TRBV28 to TRBJ1-2, with a tentative D call TRBD1 (6 bases). The CDR3 runs to 15 residues. V lost 5 bases, J lost 8 bases, and 21 bases lay in between. Germline V gene sequence: CDR1 MDHEN, CDR2 SYDVKM. DNA of the CDR3: TGTGCCAGCAGTAGGGGGGCAAGGACCTCGTGGGGCTACACCTTC. Protein: CASSRGARTSWGYTF.

The chain links TRBV28 to TRBJ1-5; TRBD1 might be the D (6 bases). V was trimmed by 3 bases and J by 3 bases, leaving 12 bases between them. There are 15 residues in the CDR3. Germline loops: CDR1 MDHEN, CDR2 SYDVKM. Here the CDR3 reads CASSFVRTVNQPQHF. The DNA for the CDR3 is TGTGCCAGCAGTTTTGTGCGGACAGTCAATCAGCCCCAGCATTTT. The whole variable domain, filled in from reference TRBV28 and TRBJ1-5, reads DVKVTQSSRYLVKRTGEKVFLECVQDMDHENMFWYRQDPGLGLRLIYFSYDVKMKEKGDIPEGYSVSREKKERFSLILESASTNQTSMYLCASSFVRTVNQPQHFGDGTRLSIL.

This clonotype was counted many times. The CDR3 protein is CASSLESSGAFYEQYF. The CDR3 bases are TGTGCCAGCAGCTTAGAGTCTAGCGGGGCGTTCTACGAGCAGTACTTC. The chain links TRBV11-2 to TRBJ2-7, with 9 bases that match TRBD2. V shed 0 bases and J 3 bases; nucleotides not matched to a gene: 6. Germline-derived CDR1 and CDR2 are SGHAT and FQNNGV. This CDR3 comprises 16 residues.

This clonotype came up many times. The chain combines TRBV24-1 with TRBJ2-2, with D perhaps matching TRBD1 (5 bases). The CDR3 is 17 amino acids. Germline CDR1 KGHDR, CDR2 SFDVKD. Trimming shortened V by 3 bases and J by 1 base, and 14 bases separated the two germline ends. The CDR3 here is CATSDGRGALNTGELFF. The CDR3 DNA is TGTGCCACCAGTGATGGTAGGGGTGCCTTGAACACCGGGGAGCTGTTTTTT.

This clonotype was observed once. The chain carries TRBV20-1 and TRBJ2-7; D uncertain. Germline V CDR1 and CDR2: DFQATT, SNEGSKA (reference sequence). This CDR3 is built from 13 residues. V was cut by 6 bases and J by 5 bases, with 17 bases left in between. CDR3 residues: CSAHRPESNEQYF. DNA for the CDR3: TGCAGTGCCCACAGACCGGAGAGTAACGAGCAGTACTTC.

In its sample, this clonotype was seen many times. J is TRBJ1-4 and V is TRBV24-1; the D is unclear. The CDR3 consists of 14 residues. Deletions cut 4 bases from V and 8 bases from J, with 13 bases between. Germline CDR1 reads KGHDR; CDR2 reads SFDVKD. CDR3 bases: TGTGCCACCAGTGACAACAGTGGTGGGGAAAAACTGTTTTTT. Encoded protein: CATSDNSGGEKLFF.

This clonotype has at least ten counts. The chain carries TRBV12-3 or TRBV12-4 and TRBJ1-2; possibly TRBD1 for D (5 bases). The length of the CDR3 is 12 residues. Trimming left V 5 bases short and J 2 bases short, with 6 bases between. The CDR3 nucleotides are TGTGCCAGCAGTCGGGACAACTATGGCTACACCTTC. It encodes CASSRDNYGYTF.

The chain couples TRBV11-2 to TRBJ2-7; 14 bases align to TRBD2. The CDR3 extends over 15 amino acids. Germline V gene sequence: CDR1 SGHAT, CDR2 FQNNGV. V gave up 6 bases and J gave up 5 bases; unmatched junction bases: 6. The DNA of the CDR3 is TGTGCCAGCAGTTCCGGGACTAGCGGGAGACACGAGCAGTACTTC. Translated: CASSSGTSGRHEQYF.

This clonotype was observed many times. The rearrangement joins TRBV20-1 to TRBJ1-1; unclear D gene. The germline V gene encodes CDR1 DFQATT and CDR2 SNEGSKA (reference sequence). V was pared by 3 bases and J by 0 bases, with 17 bases between. This CDR3 has 16 amino acids. CDR3 sequence reads: CSASKRIPNLNTEAFF. The CDR3 bases are TGCAGTGCTAGCAAACGGATCCCGAACCTGAACACTGAAGCTTTCTTT.

This clonotype was seen repeatedly, ten times or more. The chain joins TRBV7-9 to TRBJ1-6; no firm D call. CDR3 length: 14 residues. CDR1 is SEHNR and CDR2 is FQNEAQ in the germline V gene (reference sequence). Trimming stripped 7 bases from V and 2 bases from J, with 9 bases between. The DNA for the CDR3 is TGTGCCAGCAATGCGAGGCCCTATAATTCACCCCTCCACTTT. Amino acid sequence: CASNARPYNSPLHF.

This clonotype has ten or more counts. V is TRBV10-3 and J is TRBJ2-7; 9 positions match TRBD2. V lost 6 bases, J lost 1 base, and 7 bases stayed unmatched. CDR1 ENHRY and CDR2 SYGVKD come from the germline V gene. The CDR3 loop spans 15 amino acids. Written as DNA, the CDR3 is TGTGCCATCAGGGGAGGGACTAGCCTTTCCTACGAGCAGTACTTC. It yields the protein CAIRGGTSLSYEQYF.

This clonotype was seen ten or more times. In DNA, the CDR3 is TGTGCCAGCAGAAAGCAGGGAGAGACTGAAGCTTTCTTT. As protein: CASRKQGETEAFF. The chain employs TRBV6-5 and TRBJ1-1; TRBD1 might be the D (5 bases). Per the germline V gene, CDR1 is MNHEY and CDR2 is SVGAGI. This CDR3 region has 13 residues. The ends were cut back, 6 bases at V and 5 bases at J, with 13 bases in the middle.

This clonotype was found many times. V gene TRBV27 combines with J gene TRBJ2-2; D remains unclear. The germline V gene has CDR1 MNHEY and CDR2 SMNVEV (reference sequence). Trimming took off 3 bases at V and 0 bases at J, with 8 bases between the two ends. The CDR3 is 15 residues long. CDR3 protein: CASSLGYSNTGELFF. In nucleotides, the CDR3 is TGTGCCAGCAGTTTGGGTTATTCGAACACCGGGGAGCTGTTTTTT.

This clonotype has ten or more counts. The chain combines TRBV15 with TRBJ2-7; 11 nucleotides line up with TRBD1. The CDR3 runs 15 residues. J was trimmed by 7 bases and V by 3 bases; bases with no gene match: 8. CDR1 and CDR2 from the germline V gene are LNHNV and YYDKDF (reference sequence). The CDR3 sequence is CATSSTGTGGREQYF. Here the CDR3 DNA reads TGTGCCACCAGCAGTACCGGGACAGGGGGACGGGAGCAGTACTTC.

This chain links TRBV6-2 or TRBV6-3 with TRBJ1-5, with D uncertain. This CDR3 spans 16 amino acids. Germline V gene lookup returns CDR1 MNHEY and CDR2 SVGEGT. V lost 2 bases and J lost 0, with 11 bases in between. CDR3 loop: CASSYASSYSNQPQHF. DNA of the CDR3: TGTGCCAGCAGTTACGCCAGTTCATATAGCAATCAGCCCCAGCATTTT.

Ten or more counts support this clonotype. V and J are TRBV30 and TRBJ2-7; maybe TRBD2 (5 bases). Trimming removed 3 bases from V and 2 bases from J, with 11 bases in between. The CDR3 runs 13 residues. The V gene's germline CDR1 is GTSNPN and CDR2 SVGIG (reference sequence). In nucleotides, the CDR3 is TGTGCCTGGAGGCGGACTGTAACCTACGAGCAGTACTTC. Its translation: CAWRRTVTYEQYF.

This clonotype has a count of ten or more. The gene calls are TRBV7-2 and TRBJ1-1; D call uncertain. Between the trimmed V and J ends, which lost 2 bases and 0 bases, there was a span of 4 bases. CDR1 and CDR2 from the germline V gene are SGHTA and FQGNSA. The CDR3 length is 13 residues. The CDR3 DNA follows: TGTGCCAGCAGCTTATTTCTGAACACTGAAGCTTTCTTT. It specifies CASSLFLNTEAFF.

The chain couples TRBV24-1 to TRBJ2-2; D is unresolved. Trimming pared 0 bases from V and 0 bases from J, leaving 1 base between. The CDR3 runs 14 residues. Germline V gene sequence: CDR1 KGHDR, CDR2 SFDVKD. Written as DNA, the CDR3 is TGTGCCACCAGTGATTTGACGAACACCGGGGAGCTGTTTTTT. Amino acids: CATSDLTNTGELFF.

The genes are TRBV12-3 or TRBV12-4 and TRBJ2-3; possible D gene TRBD2, 6 bases. Between the trimmed V and J ends, which lost 6 bases and 2 bases, there was a span of 15 bases. The CDR3 is 15 amino acids. The CDR3 DNA reads TGTGCCAGCAGCTCAGCCTGGGGGGTCACAGATACGCAGTATTTT. Protein product: CASSSAWGVTDTQYF.

With regard to this clonotype: Mismatch with germline at one junction end may stem from a read error. The chain employs TRBV6-2 or TRBV6-3 and TRBJ1-6; 8 nucleotides align to TRBD1. CDR1 and CDR2 (germline): MNHEY, SVGEGT. This CDR3 spans 14 amino acids. The CDR3 loop is CAISPTGANSPLHF. The CDR3, as DNA: TGTGCCATCAGTCCGACAGGGGCTAATTCACCCCTCCACTTT.